A selection of T cell receptor beta chains follows, all from one sample in a study of T cell changes during pregnancy in multiple sclerosis. Repertoires were generated with immunoSEQ multiplex PCR, while TCRdb's copy carries only in-frame clones and drops some. The sample records 70,000 to 100,000 clones, 85% to 95% being singletons. This sample comprised peripheral blood, obtained in the first trimester of pregnancy. The source is a female donor with multiple sclerosis, enrolled in a pregnancy study. Both conserved end residues are part of each CDR3. A D gene is named only where the DNA matches it firmly. Size is omitted from some rows. Given values are once, few, many or a class for expanded clones.

>NA|TRBV9|NA|TRBJ1-4
CASSAGRGLMNEKLFF
TGTGCCAGCAGCGCCGGGAGGGGACTTATGAATGAAAAACTGTTTTTT
>once|TRBV6-5|NA|TRBJ2-7
CASSWTAGLTYEQYF
TGTGCCAGCAGTTGGACGGCAGGGTTGACCTACGAGCAGTACTTC
>NA|TRBV7-2|TRBD2|TRBJ2-1
CASSLDTSGGRNEQFF
TGTGCCAGCAGCTTAGACACTAGCGGGGGAAGGAATGAGCAGTTCTTC
>NA|TRBV7-6|TRBD2|TRBJ2-6
CASSARLAGSSGANVLTF
TGTGCCAGCAGCGCCCGACTAGCGGGGAGCTCTGGGGCCAACGTCCTGACTTTC
>NA|TRBV2|NA|TRBJ1-1
CASSVSGVTEAFF
TGTGCCAGCAGTGTTTCGGGGGTCACTGAAGCTTTCTTT
>NA|TRBV11-2|TRBD2|TRBJ2-7
CASSDSGGAYEQYF
TGTGCCAGCAGCGATAGCGGGGGGGCCTACGAGCAGTACTTC
>NA|TRBV16|TRBD1|TRBJ1-1
CASSHTGDGNTEAFF
TGTGCCAGCAGCCATACAGGGGATGGGAACACTGAAGCTTTCTTT
>NA|TRBV27|TRBD1|TRBJ2-1
CASSSPSRDRGNEQFF
TGTGCCAGCAGTTCTCCCTCGCGGGACAGGGGGAATGAGCAGTTCTTC
>once|TRBV7-8|NA|TRBJ1-3
CASSLRDTYSGNTIYF
TGTGCCAGCAGCTTAAGGGACACCTACTCTGGAAACACCATATATTTT
>few|TRBV4-1|NA|TRBJ1-2
CASSLQGNYGYTF
TGCGCCAGCAGCCTACAGGGTAACTATGGCTACACCTTC
>NA|TRBV13|NA|TRBJ2-3
CASRADLSTDTQYF
TGTGCCAGCAGGGCAGATTTGAGCACAGATACGCAGTATTTT
>NA|TRBV5-4|NA|TRBJ2-5
CASSLDSYQETQYF
TGTGCCAGCAGCTTGGACTCGTACCAAGAGACCCAGTACTTC
>NA|TRBV7-9|TRBD2|TRBJ2-1
CASSGGGGGNEQFF
TGTGCCAGCAGCGGCGGGGGGGGAGGGAATGAGCAGTTCTTC
>NA|TRBV27|NA|TRBJ2-7
CASSDSTYEQYF
TGTGCCAGCAGTGACAGTACCTACGAGCAGTACTTC
>once|TRBV7-2|TRBD2|TRBJ2-5
CASSFSPRRGGFAPETQYF
TGTGCCAGCAGCTTCAGCCCCCGGCGGGGGGGCTTTGCACCAGAGACCCAGTACTTC
>NA|TRBV11-3|NA|TRBJ2-3
CASSSPRGSTDTQYF
TGTGCCAGCAGCTCCCCCAGGGGTTCCACAGATACGCAGTATTTT
>once|TRBV27|NA|TRBJ2-7
CASSLIRGSEQYF
TGTGCCAGCAGTTTGATTCGGGGGTCCGAGCAGTACTTC
>NA|TRBV6-6|NA|TRBJ1-1
CASSYSMATGTEAFF
TGTGCCAGCAGTTACTCGATGGCTACAGGGACTGAAGCTTTCTTT
>NA|TRBV7-3|NA|TRBJ1-2
CASSLEQGVGGYTF
TGTGCCAGCAGCTTAGAACAGGGAGTTGGTGGCTACACCTTC
>NA|TRBV18|NA|TRBJ1-1
CASSPRQEMNTEAFF
TGTGCCAGCTCACCTCGACAAGAAATGAACACTGAAGCTTTCTTT
>NA|TRBV7-9|TRBD1|TRBJ1-2
CASSLERQGLGGYTF
TGTGCCAGCAGCTTGGAGAGACAGGGTTTGGGTGGCTACACCTTC
>NA|TRBV6-1|NA|TRBJ1-3
CASSSGASGNTIYF
TGTGCCAGCAGCTCAGGTGCCTCTGGAAACACCATATATTTT
>NA|TRBV6-1|TRBD2|TRBJ2-3
CASSEIGLGIDTQYF
TGTGCCAGCAGTGAAATTGGACTAGGCATAGATACGCAGTATTTT
>NA|TRBV6-6|TRBD1|TRBJ1-1
CASSYLGQPNTEAFF
TGTGCCAGCAGTTACTTGGGACAGCCGAACACTGAAGCTTTCTTT
>NA|TRBV15|NA|TRBJ2-5
CATSRDLETQYF
TGTGCCACCAGCAGAGATCTAGAGACCCAGTACTTC
>NA|TRBV4-1|TRBD2|TRBJ2-7
CASSRWTSGVDEQYF
TGCGCCAGCAGCCGCTGGACTAGCGGGGTAGACGAGCAGTACTTC
>NA|TRBV7-9|NA|TRBJ2-5
CASSLFTETQYF
TGTGCCAGCAGCTTATTTACTGAGACCCAGTACTTC
>NA|TRBV5-6|NA|TRBJ2-5
CASSPELGGGRETQYF
TGTGCCAGCAGCCCAGAACTTGGGGGGGGCCGTGAGACCCAGTACTTC
>NA|TRBV7-8|NA|TRBJ1-3
CASSLTRVSGNTIYF
TGTGCCAGCAGCTTAACCAGGGTGTCTGGAAACACCATATATTTT
>NA|TRBV10-3|TRBD1|TRBJ2-7
CAILPGTGVAYEQYF
TGTGCCATCCTTCCCGGGACAGGGGTAGCGTACGAGCAGTACTTC
>NA|TRBV4-2|NA|TRBJ2-1
CASSQPGVAYNEQFF
TGTGCCAGCAGCCAACCGGGGGTCGCCTACAATGAGCAGTTCTTC
>NA|TRBV6-5|NA|TRBJ2-1
CASSVVGQALYEQFF
TGTGCCAGCAGTGTAGTTGGCCAGGCTCTCTATGAGCAGTTCTTC
>NA|TRBV9|TRBD1|TRBJ1-6
CASSGLTGGYNSPLHF
TGTGCCAGCAGCGGGCTGACAGGGGGCTATAATTCACCCCTCCACTTT
>NA|TRBV16|NA|TRBJ1-1
CASSLVPGVAEAFF
TGTGCCAGCAGCCTTGTTCCAGGGGTTGCTGAAGCTTTCTTT
>NA|TRBV9|NA|TRBJ2-6
CASSLDISGANVLTF
TGTGCCAGCAGCCTGGACATCTCTGGGGCCAACGTCCTGACTTTC
>NA|TRBV7-9|NA|TRBJ2-2
CASSSSSNTGELFF
TGTGCCAGCAGCTCCTCCTCGAACACCGGGGAGCTGTTTTTT
>NA|TRBV5-1|TRBD2|TRBJ2-5
CASSLTTSGVETQYF
TGCGCCAGCAGCTTGACGACTAGCGGGGTAGAGACCCAGTACTTC
>NA|TRBV2|TRBD2|TRBJ2-1
CASTIGTSGVNEQFF
TGTGCCAGCACCATAGGGACTAGCGGGGTCAATGAGCAGTTCTTC
>NA|TRBV2|NA|TRBJ2-1
CATNGLLVNEQFF
TGTGCCACCAACGGCCTACTAGTGAATGAGCAGTTCTTC
>NA|TRBV5-5|NA|TRBJ2-7
CASSKGHAYEQYF
TGTGCCAGCAGCAAGGGACACGCCTACGAGCAGTACTTC
>once|TRBV4-1|TRBD2|TRBJ2-1
CASSQDLPGGPYNEQFF
TGCGCCAGCAGCCAAGATCTTCCGGGGGGGCCCTACAATGAGCAGTTCTTC
>once|TRBV11-2|TRBD1|TRBJ2-3
CASSLVQGGSDTQYF
TGTGCCAGCAGCTTAGTACAGGGGGGATCAGATACGCAGTATTTT
>NA|TRBV6-1|NA|TRBJ2-3
CATEFDSGLDTQYF
TGTGCCACCGAATTCGATAGCGGTTTAGATACGCAGTATTTT
>NA|TRBV11-2|TRBD1|TRBJ1-6
CASSLLDRANSPLHF
TGTGCCAGCAGCTTACTGGACAGGGCTAATTCACCCCTCCACTTT
>NA|TRBV11-2|NA|TRBJ2-7
CASLRDGSSYEQYF
TGTGCCAGCCTGCGGGACGGAAGCTCCTACGAGCAGTACTTC
>NA|TRBV14|NA|TRBJ2-1
CASSQGPSLKYNEQFF
TGTGCCAGCAGCCAAGGTCCTAGCCTCAAATACAATGAGCAGTTCTTC
>NA|TRBV5-5|NA|TRBJ2-3
CASSLGGSGYTDTQYF
TGTGCCAGCAGCTTGGGGGGTAGCGGCTACACAGATACGCAGTATTTT
>NA|TRBV5-4|NA|TRBJ2-1
CASSPPLNNEQFF
TGTGCCAGCAGCCCCCCCCTAAACAATGAGCAGTTCTTC
>NA|TRBV5-6|NA|TRBJ2-3
CASSLGGVTDTQYF
TGTGCCAGCAGCTTGGGGGGGGTAACAGATACGCAGTATTTT
>NA|TRBV5-1|NA|TRBJ1-1
CASSLRGAPEAFF
TGCGCCAGCAGCTTGCGGGGGGCGCCTGAAGCTTTCTTT